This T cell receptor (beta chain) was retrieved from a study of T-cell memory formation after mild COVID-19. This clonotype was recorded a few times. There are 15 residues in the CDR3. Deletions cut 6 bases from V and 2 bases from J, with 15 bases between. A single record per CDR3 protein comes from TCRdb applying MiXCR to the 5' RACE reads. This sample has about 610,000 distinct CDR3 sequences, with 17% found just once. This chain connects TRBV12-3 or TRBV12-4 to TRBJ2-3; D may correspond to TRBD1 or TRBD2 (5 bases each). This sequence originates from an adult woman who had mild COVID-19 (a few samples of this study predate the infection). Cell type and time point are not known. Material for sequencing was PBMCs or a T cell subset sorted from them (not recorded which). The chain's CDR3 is CASSSEGRFTDTQYF. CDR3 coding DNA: TGTGCCAGCAGCTCCGAGGGGAGATTCACAGATACGCAGTATTTT.